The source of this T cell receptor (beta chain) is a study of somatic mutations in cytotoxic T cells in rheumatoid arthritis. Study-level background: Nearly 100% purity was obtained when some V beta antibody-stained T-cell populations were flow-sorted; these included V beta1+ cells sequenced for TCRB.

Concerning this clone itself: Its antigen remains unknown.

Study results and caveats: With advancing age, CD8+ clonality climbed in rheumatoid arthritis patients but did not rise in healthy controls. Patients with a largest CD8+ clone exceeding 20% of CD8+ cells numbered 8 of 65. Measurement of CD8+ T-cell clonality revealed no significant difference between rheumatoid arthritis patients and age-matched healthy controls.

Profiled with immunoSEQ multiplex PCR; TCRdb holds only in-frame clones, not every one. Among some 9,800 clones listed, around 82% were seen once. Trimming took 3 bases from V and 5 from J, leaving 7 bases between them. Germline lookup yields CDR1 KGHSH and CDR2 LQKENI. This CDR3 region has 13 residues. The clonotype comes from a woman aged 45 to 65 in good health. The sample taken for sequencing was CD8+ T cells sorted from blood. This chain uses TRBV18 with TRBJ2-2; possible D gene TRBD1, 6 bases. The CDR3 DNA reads TGTGCCAGCTCACCCCAGGGGACCGGGGAGCTGTTTTTT. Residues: CASSPQGTGELFF.